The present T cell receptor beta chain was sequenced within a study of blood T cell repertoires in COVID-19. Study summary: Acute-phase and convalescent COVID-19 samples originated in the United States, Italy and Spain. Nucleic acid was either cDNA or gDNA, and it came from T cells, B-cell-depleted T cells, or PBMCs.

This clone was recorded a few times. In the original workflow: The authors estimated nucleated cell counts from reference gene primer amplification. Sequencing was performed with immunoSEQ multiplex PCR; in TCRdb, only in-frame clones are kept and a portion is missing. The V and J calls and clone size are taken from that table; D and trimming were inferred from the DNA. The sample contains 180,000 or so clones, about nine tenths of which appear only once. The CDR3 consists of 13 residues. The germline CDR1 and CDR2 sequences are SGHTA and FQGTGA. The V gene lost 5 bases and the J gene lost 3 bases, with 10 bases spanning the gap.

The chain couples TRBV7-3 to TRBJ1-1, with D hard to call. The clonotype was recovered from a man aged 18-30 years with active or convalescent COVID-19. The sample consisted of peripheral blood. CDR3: CASSLTRDTEAFF. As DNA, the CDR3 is TGTGCCAGCAGCCTGACTAGGGACACTGAAGCTTTCTTT.